The 8 T cell receptor beta chains in this list originate from one sample, sequenced in a study of blood T cell repertoires in COVID-19. Generated by immunoSEQ multiplex PCR, the TCRdb table keeps only in-frame clones and is missing some. The table includes fewer than 250,000 clones, approximately 80% detected once. Source material: peripheral blood. These receptors originate from a woman aged 70 to 79 with acute or convalescent COVID-19.

This chain connects TRBV7-2 to TRBJ1-2; 7 bases align to TRBD1. V lost 4 bases, J lost 4 bases, and 6 bases stayed unmatched. Germline loops: CDR1 SGHTA, CDR2 FQGNSA. The CDR3 covers 14 residues. The chain's CDR3 is CASSSDRVTYGYTF. The CDR3, as DNA: TGTGCCAGCAGCTCCGACAGGGTAACCTATGGCTACACCTTC.

The chain couples TRBV7-9 to TRBJ2-1; D gene uncertain. Germline CDR1 and CDR2: SEHNR and FQNEAQ (reference sequence). The CDR3 length is 14 residues. V was cut by 2 bases and J by 9 bases, with 14 bases left in between. The CDR3 DNA follows: TGTGCCAGCAGCTTACGCCTAAGCGAAAGTGAGCAGTTCTTC. It is translated as CASSLRLSESEQFF.

The gene calls are TRBV6-6 and TRBJ1-1; D gene uncertain. From germline, CDR1 is MNHNY and CDR2 SVGAGI (reference sequence). The CDR3 consists of 15 residues. Trimming left V 2 bases short and J 2 bases short, with 12 bases between. The CDR3 is CASSYPLTENTEAFF. The CDR3 coding sequence is TGTGCCAGCAGTTACCCACTCACAGAAAACACTGAAGCTTTCTTT.

The chain has TRBV19 and TRBJ2-2; TRBD1 aligns across 11 bases. The trim removed 5 bases at V and 6 bases at J, leaving 5 bases unmatched. The CDR3 sequence is 15 residues long. Per the germline V gene, CDR1 is LNHDA and CDR2 is SQIVND (reference sequence). CDR3 in amino acids: CASSPGQGVSGELFF. The CDR3 region has the DNA TGTGCCAGTAGTCCGGGACAGGGGGTGTCCGGGGAGCTGTTTTTT.

This clone appeared once. The rearrangement links TRBV27 to TRBJ2-4, with D possibly being TRBD2 (6 bases). From germline, CDR1 is MNHEY and CDR2 SMNVEV (reference sequence). V was shortened by 4 bases and J by 6 bases, with 13 bases between the two germline ends. The CDR3 has 14 amino acids. CDR3 DNA sequence: TGTGCCAGCAGTTCTCCCCCGGAGGGAAACATTCAGTACTTC. This translates into CASSSPPEGNIQYF.

The V gene is TRBV6-6, the J gene TRBJ1-2; D may be TRBD1 (6 bases). Between the trimmed V and J ends, which lost 6 bases and 8 bases, there was a span of 16 bases. Germline loops: CDR1 MNHNY, CDR2 SVGAGI (reference sequence). The length of the CDR3 is 13 residues. The CDR3 loop reads CASSPGGGVGYTF. The CDR3 DNA follows: TGTGCCAGCAGCCCTGGGGGGGGCGTCGGCTACACCTTC.

This clone was counted a few times. V gene TRBV6-6 combines with J gene TRBJ2-2, with 10 bases lining up with TRBD1. V shed 5 bases, J shed 5 bases, and the junction held 11 bases outside the gene matches. Germline CDR1 MNHNY, CDR2 SVGAGI (reference sequence). The CDR3 length is 17 residues. Here the CDR3 reads CASSRGSGTGETGELFF. For the CDR3, the DNA is TGTGCCAGCAGTCGCGGCTCTGGGACAGGGGAAACCGGGGAGCTGTTTTTT.

The J gene is TRBJ2-3, the V gene TRBV30; possible D gene TRBD2, 6 bases. CDR1 and CDR2 (germline): GTSNPN, SVGIG (reference sequence). V was trimmed by 5 bases and J by 2 bases, leaving 11 bases between them. This CDR3 has 13 amino acids. CDR3 sequence: CAWELANTDTQYF. As DNA, the CDR3 is TGTGCCTGGGAGCTAGCGAACACAGATACGCAGTATTTT.